This T cell receptor (beta chain) was documented in a study of cytomegalovirus exposure and HLA in healthy donors (dated by TCRdb to about 2017). Study-level background: An earlier analysis of approximately 600 of the donors reported 250 to 300 Gb of sequence data and 100 million to 130 million unique TCR beta sequences from 150 million to 200 million T cells. The study profiled the T cell repertoires of 666 subjects by immunosequencing and related them to cytomegalovirus serostatus. On average, roughly 200,000 unique TCR beta nucleotide sequences were sequenced per donor among some 430 genotyped donors of the cohort, with roughly 18% of those sequences being non-productive. Both class I and class II loci were covered by HLA typing, at four-digit resolution. The study combined high-throughput TCR immunosequencing, statistical association of individual TCRs with disease status, and machine learning to predict cytomegalovirus infection status. The number of typed donors differed by locus: about 620-630 for A, B, C, DRB1 and DQB1; some 540 for DQA1; 600 to 610 for DPA1; and some 430 for DPB1. An early release covering some 640 HLA-typed donors comprised about 300 gigabases of sequencing data and tens of millions of unique TCR sequences. All discovery cohort repertoires had been generated on a single sequencing platform. Rather than drawing on any new phenotypic data, the later analysis identified candidate immune exposures from TCR beta sequences and the way those sequences occurred across donors. The study was designed to test whether signatures of past pathogen exposure could be identified by cataloging public T cell receptors. In an earlier analysis of roughly 600 of the donors, high-throughput TCR beta sequencing was used to judge whether each TCR beta V gene segment behaved as functional or pseudogenic. A later analysis re-analyzed previously published TCR beta repertoires from 600 to 850 donors and added high-resolution HLA genotyping to study TCR occurrence patterns. The genetic ancestry cluster associated with self-reported Caucasian donors included about 81% of the roughly 400 genotyped donors. Donor age, sex, ethnicity and CMV serostatus were compiled together with the repertoire data. A later genetic analysis took genome-wide SNP genotypes for about 60% of the roughly 670 donors and used that subset as a discovery cohort. Roughly 5 DR-DQ haplotypes were handled as single units for association and clustering, since linkage in the cohort was strong. Along with the approximately 700-subject first cohort, a separate validation cohort of around 110 different subjects was used.

The paper as a whole reports these results and caveats: About 17 rarely observed V segments, including chromosome 9 orphons, were excluded from the earlier analysis of several hundred of the donors because counts were too low. A later analysis associated about 16,000 TCR beta sequences with specific HLA alleles at a false discovery rate of 0.05. For the cohort, immune exposure information was limited to CMV serostatus. The study gave a list of about 160 TCR beta chains associated with cytomegalovirus. Cytomegalovirus status was reported to be diagnosed by the classifier with high specificity and sensitivity in both the original and validation cohorts. Only TCR beta chains were sequenced in this cohort, and the absence of alpha or paired-chain data limited detectable features. A later genetic analysis reported fewer N-insertions in productive TCRs among donors in an Asian-associated ancestry cluster than the roughly 720-donor mean. In a later analysis, HLA-associated TCR beta chains showed more clonal expansion and lower generation probabilities than non-associated chains that were equally common. Some IMGT-functional V segments, including TRBV6-2 and TRBV6-3, could not be distinguished by the 87-base-pair reads and were therefore excluded. It was suggested by the authors that the approach could potentially be generalized to other disease states and immunological phenotypes. The presence/absence analyses assumed that sequencing depth was roughly uniform across donors, and that assumption may not be true. A further reported finding was that TCR beta sequences accurately predicted the HLA-A and HLA-B alleles for most subjects in the first cohort. Three of the identified cytomegalovirus-associated TCR beta chains were confirmed in vitro to be specific for cytomegalovirus antigens. Because HLA typing was missing for some donors at each locus, association tests included only the typed subset. When HLA alleles, especially DR and DQ, strongly co-occurred, attributing TCR associations to individual alleles was difficult. The sequencing pipeline was judged likely to have produced a cluster of highly shared sequence variants as a technical artifact. In a later genetic analysis, a missense DCLRE1C variant was associated with V-gene and J-gene trimming of TCR beta chains, and the association was replicated in an independent cohort. In a later analysis, most CMV-associated TCR beta chains were found to appear HLA-restricted, with HLA associations seemingly driven largely by CMV exposure. Linkage disequilibrium might explain the correlated functional status among segregating V segments, but an unknown experimental factor could not be excluded. A later analysis reported that several top co-occurrence clusters appeared linked to parvovirus B19, influenza, CMV and Epstein-Barr virus. In a later analysis, TCR association rates were found to vary across HLA loci, with the most associated TCRs seen for DRB1 alleles and the fewest for HLA-C alleles. In an earlier analysis of some 500 of the donors, most TCR beta V segments were observed in productive rearrangements about 87% or about 30% of the time, broadly matching IMGT annotations. Across donors, most TCR sequences were observed very rarely, whereas some public TCRs were present in many individuals.

The protocol used for the library was the immunoSEQ multiplex PCR assay. For the multiplex PCR, a mixture combining 60 forward primers for TCR Vbeta segments and 13 reverse primers for TCR Jbeta segments was used. Amplification of the CDR3 region of rearranged TCR beta genes was performed with a multiplex PCR assay on genomic DNA. The amplified TCR beta libraries were sequenced on the Illumina HiSeq System as 87-base-pair reads. The paper's processing steps were these. A later analysis counted about 76 million unique TCR beta chains across the 690 or so repertoires, and around 9.9 million of these chains were shared by at least two donors. Raw reads were error-corrected and collapsed into unique sequences with a nearest-neighbor algorithm that merged closely related sequences to remove PCR and sequencing errors. V, D and J gene segments were assigned by aligning CDR3 sequences to IMGT reference sequences. For a sequence to be retained, a match of at least six nucleotides was required to both a V gene segment and a J gene segment. Rearrangements were called productive when the CDR3 lacked stop codons and stayed in frame with V and J; all others were non-productive. Following IMGT convention, CDR3 was defined as the stretch from the second conserved V-encoded cysteine to the conserved J-encoded phenylalanine. Sequences without an unambiguous match to a single V gene segment were excluded from the earlier analysis of several hundred of the donors. In an earlier analysis of 450 to 750 of the donors, a V segment was called functional when productive rearrangements were above 56.7%, and segregating when the standard deviation between donors exceeded 5%. A statistical classification framework was built to diagnose cytomegalovirus status from the catalog of TCR beta chain sequences. In a later analysis, TCR nucleotide sequences were compared against IMGT/GENE-DB human TR gene sequences so that V and J genes could be assigned. Using the TCRdist pipeline, a later analysis assigned CDR3 sequences along with most-parsimonious VDJ recombination scenarios. In a later analysis, every TCR beta chain was defined by the combination of its CDR3 amino acid sequence and its V-gene family, and reads without a unique V-gene family were dropped. In a later analysis, nearly 600 highly shared, low-generation-probability nucleotide sequences were removed to address suspected cross-contamination and a sequencing artifact. In a later analysis, a clonal expansion index was calculated for each public chain from normalized within-repertoire ranks of inferred template counts. Generation probabilities in a later analysis came from a VDJ recombination model fitted to out-of-frame rearrangements, and those results were checked against IGoR. In a later analysis, hypergeometric tests were used to score TCR-TCR, TCR-HLA and TCR-CMV co-occurrence, with a repertoire-size bias correction applied to TCR pairs. In a later analysis, false discovery rates were estimated by permuting HLA or CMV assignments 20 times. In a later analysis, co-occurring TCRs were grouped with DBSCAN, and TCRdist sequence similarity was added when clustering was performed within HLA-allele-positive subsets. Repertoires with fewer than 30,000 or more than 120,000 public chains, plus five repertoires with anomalous nucleotide sharing, were excluded from co-occurrence clustering. The immuneACCESS repertoire file appears here via TCRdb, limited to in-frame rearrangements. These files lack a portion of the clones; in checked studies, under half of the deficit traces to unresolved V genes, and the cause of the others is not known. V, J and clone size are taken as reported in that table, and D and trimming were inferred from the DNA itself. The sample records about 180,000 clones, roughly 84% of which are singletons. The ten largest make up around 1% of the sample.

This clone was seen just once. No cognate antigen has been identified for it. No qualities accompany the bases; no much larger clone lies one base away. The cohort was made up of roughly 670 healthy bone marrow donors. At the time of sampling, every cohort member was nominally healthy, though immune exposures that went unrecorded were likely present. The donor was CMV seronegative and was included in the group of about 400 seronegative cohort members. A peripheral blood sample was provided by each donor, and peripheral blood mononuclear cells were used for TCR beta sequencing. The Qiagen DNeasy Blood Extraction Kit was used to extract genomic DNA from the blood cell samples. The CDR3, from cysteine to phenylalanine, totals 13 residues. The kept DNA is CDR3 alone, 39 bases in frame from the first base. The germline V gene yields SQVTM for CDR1 and ANQGSEA for CDR2. The junction shows trimming of 3 bases on V and 2 bases on J, plus 8 bases between the germline ends.

This TCR came from a man aged 25 to 40 in good health and CMV-seronegative. The sequenced sample was PBMCs. The chain is assembled from TRBV29-1 and TRBJ1-3, and TRBD1 may be the D gene, going by 6 matching bases. The sequenced DNA is TGCAGCGTTGAGACAGGAACTGGAAACACCATATATTTT. Translated, this is CSVETGTGNTIYF.